Each of the 5 T cell receptor beta chains below was sequenced from the same sample in a study of T cells in localized non-small cell lung cancer. The repertoire was sequenced with immunoSEQ multiplex PCR; TCRdb's copy has only in-frame clones and lacks some. The sample holds under 30,000 clones, roughly nine tenths seen once. Specimen: peripheral blood, collected before any cancer treatment. These receptors came from a woman aged 35 to 69 with stage I lung adenocarcinoma.

The chain combines TRBV10-3 with TRBJ2-3; no firm D call. This CDR3 has 13 amino acids. The germline V and J ends were trimmed by 4 bases and 4 bases, with 9 bases remaining between them. The germline V gene encodes CDR1 ENHRY and CDR2 SYGVKD. This CDR3 is CAISGTQADTQYF. Written as DNA, the CDR3 is TGTGCCATCAGTGGGACGCAGGCAGATACGCAGTATTTT.

J is TRBJ2-7 and V is TRBV19; D might be TRBD1 (6 bases). The CDR3 extends over 15 amino acids. Trimming cost V 3 bases and J 3 bases, with 15 bases left between them. Germline CDR1 and CDR2: LNHDA and SQIVND (reference sequence). The CDR3 protein is CASSILFGQFYEQYF. The CDR3 DNA is TGTGCCAGTAGTATTCTATTTGGACAGTTCTACGAGCAGTACTTC.

Only one count was recorded for this clone. The chain uses TRBV29-1 and TRBJ1-3, with no clear D. The CDR3 spans 12 residues. Germline V gene lookup returns CDR1 SQVTM and CDR2 ANQGSEA. The ends were cut back, 6 bases at V and 4 bases at J, with 10 bases in the middle. The CDR3 sequence is CSVQARGNTIYF. Here the CDR3 DNA reads TGCAGCGTGCAGGCCAGGGGAAACACCATATATTTT.

The CDR3 reads CASSFGGEWGTEAFF. In nucleotides, the CDR3 is TGTGCCAGCAGTTTTGGGGGGGAGTGGGGCACTGAAGCTTTCTTT. V is TRBV28 and J is TRBJ1-1, with D possibly being TRBD1 (5 bases). CDR1 is MDHEN and CDR2 is SYDVKM in the germline V gene. CDR3 length: 15 residues. V shed 3 bases and J shed 4 bases, with 15 bases lying between them.

This clone appeared once. The chain combines TRBV30 with TRBJ1-6; no reliable D call. CDR1 GTSNPN and CDR2 SVGIG come from the germline V gene (reference sequence). The CDR3 runs 14 residues. The V end was cut by 1 base, the J end by 7 bases, with 11 bases between. The CDR3 bases are TGTGCCTGGAGTGAAGGGAAGATCAATTCACCCCTCCACTTT. Amino acids: CAWSEGKINSPLHF. The whole variable domain, filled in from reference TRBV30 and TRBJ1-6, reads SQTIHQWPATLVQPVGSPLSLECTVEGTSNPNLYWYRQAAGRGLQLLFYSVGIGQISSEVPQNLSASRPQDRQFILSSKKLLLSDSGFYLCAWSEGKINSPLHFGNGTRLTVT.